One sample yielded the 27 T cell receptor beta chains listed below, sequenced in a study of CD8+CD57+ T cells in acquired aplastic anemia. Patients selected for sequencing had displayed CD8+CD57+ cell expansion by flow cytometry. Genomic DNA templated the TCR beta VDJ and CDR3 profiling. TCRdb analysed the reads with MiXCR anew, one entry per CDR3 protein. This sample yields hundreds of thousands of distinct CDR3 sequences, of which approximately 32% are seen a single time; 0.7% to 1% belongs to the top ten. Material for sequencing was sorted CD4+, CD8+, or CD8+CD57+ T cells (not recorded which) from PBMCs. The receptors were sampled from a human donor with aplastic anemia.

Ten or more counts support this clonotype. The chain employs TRBV7-9 and TRBJ2-7; D not resolved. Germline V gene lookup returns CDR1 SEHNR and CDR2 FQNEAQ (reference sequence). This CDR3 region has 13 residues. With 4 bases removed from V and 3 bases from J, the gap between germline ends came to 10 bases. In DNA form, the CDR3 reads TGTGCCAGCAGCTCCCGGACGGACTACGAGCAGTACTTC. It codes for CASSSRTDYEQYF. The full variable domain, with the rest looked up from reference TRBV7-9 and TRBJ2-7, is DTGVSQNPRHKITKRGQNVTFRCDPISEHNRLYWYRQTLGQGPEFLTYFQNEAQLEKSRLLSDRFSAERPKGSFSTLEIQRTEQGDSAMYLCASSSRTDYEQYFGPGTRLTVT.

Points on this clonotype: Because it lacks the conserved phenylalanine or tryptophan at the end, this CDR3 is likely a read error. The gene calls are TRBV9 and TRBJ1-3; the D is unclear. The germline V gene has CDR1 SGDLS and CDR2 YYNGEE. Trimming pared 4 bases from V and 4 bases from J, leaving 18 bases between. The CDR3 covers 16 residues. The DNA for the CDR3 is TGTGCCAGCAGCCCAACCATACAGATGGCCGGAAACACCATATATTCT. Translated: CASSPTIQMAGNTIYS.

As concerns this clonotype: Its ends do not fully match the called genes, so a read error is possible. This sequence joins TRBV6-2 or TRBV6-3 and TRBJ1-2; the match to TRBD1 covers 7 bases. CDR1 MNHEY and CDR2 SVGEGT come from the germline V gene. The CDR3 has 13 residues. DNA for the CDR3: TGTGCCAGCAGGACAGGGAATGGCTATGGCTGCACCTTC. Translating gives CASRTGNGYGCTF.

The table lists this clonotype with many counts. The rearrangement links TRBV15 to TRBJ2-3; TRBD2 matches at 7 bases. The germline CDR1 and CDR2 sequences are LNHNV and YYDKDF (reference sequence). The CDR3 spans 12 residues. V was clipped by 0 bases and J by 10 bases; unmatched bases: 1. This CDR3 is CATSRETSPQYF. In DNA form, the CDR3 reads TGTGCCACCAGCAGAGAGACTAGCCCGCAGTATTTT.

V usage is TRBV19 and J usage is TRBJ1-2, with D possibly being TRBD1 (6 bases). The V gene lost 6 bases and the J gene lost 7 bases, with 15 bases spanning the gap. CDR1 and CDR2 from the germline V gene are LNHDA and SQIVND (reference sequence). This CDR3 has 13 amino acids. The CDR3 nucleotides are TGTGCCAGTAGCGCAGGGGAGCAAGTTGGCTACACCTTC. Translating it yields CASSAGEQVGYTF.

The chain carries TRBV12-3 or TRBV12-4 and TRBJ2-1; D might be TRBD2 (6 bases). The CDR3 consists of 14 residues. V lost 3 bases and J 7 bases, leaving 13 bases between the germline ends. CDR3 sequence: CASSLEGAGNEQFF. As DNA, the CDR3 is TGTGCCAGCAGTTTGGAGGGAGCAGGGAATGAGCAGTTCTTC.

This clonotype turned up a few times. The chain is built from TRBV6-6 and TRBJ2-5; D may be TRBD1 or TRBD2 (5 bases each). The CDR3 totals 13 residues. Germline V gene lookup returns CDR1 MNHNY and CDR2 SVGAGI (reference sequence). The V and J ends lost 6 bases and 5 bases respectively, with 13 bases between them. CDR3 DNA: TGTGCCAGCAGCGAGGGGAGTTGGGAGACCCAGTACTTC. Amino acid sequence: CASSEGSWETQYF.

The rearrangement joins TRBV2 to TRBJ2-5; 8 nucleotides line up with TRBD1. The length of the CDR3 is 15 residues. V was pared by 6 bases and J by 2 bases, with 8 bases of the junction left unmatched. The germline CDR1 and CDR2 sequences are SNHLY and FYNNEI. CDR3 nucleotides: TGTGCCAGCAGCTTAGTCGGGGACAGGCAAGAGACCCAGTACTTC. Its protein is CASSLVGDRQETQYF.

This clonotype has only a few counts. This rearrangement joins TRBV9 to TRBJ2-3; D might be TRBD1 (6 bases). V dropped 1 base and J dropped 3 bases, with 9 bases sitting between them. Per germline, CDR1 SGDLS and CDR2 YYNGEE. This CDR3 has 14 amino acids. CDR3 nucleotides: TGTGCCAGCAGCGTATTGGGGGCAACAGATACGCAGTATTTT. As protein: CASSVLGATDTQYF.

Ten or more counts support this clonotype. The gene calls are TRBV29-1 and TRBJ2-1; D is possibly TRBD2 (5 bases). Germline V gene lookup returns CDR1 SQVTM and CDR2 ANQGSEA. The CDR3 is 12 amino acids. Trimming cost V 8 bases and J 5 bases, with 13 bases left between them. The chain's CDR3 is CSTAHGNNEQFF. For the CDR3, the DNA is TGCAGCACCGCCCACGGGAACAATGAGCAGTTCTTC.

The chain links TRBV15 to TRBJ2-3; 8 nucleotides match TRBD2. The germline V gene has CDR1 LNHNV and CDR2 YYDKDF (reference sequence). This CDR3 has 16 residues. V trimming: 0 bases; J trimming: 2 bases; junction bases outside the gene matches: 4. The CDR3 is CATSREPSGLTDTQYF. The CDR3 DNA is TGTGCCACCAGCAGAGAGCCTAGCGGGCTCACAGATACGCAGTATTTT.

This clonotype was counted between two and nine times. The V gene is TRBV6-1, the J gene TRBJ1-6, with TRBD1 identical over 9 bases. The germline V gene encodes CDR1 MNHNS and CDR2 SASEGT. V shed 6 bases and J 13 bases; nucleotides not matched to a gene: 4. CDR3 length: 12 residues. CDR3 DNA sequence: TGTGCCAGCAGGGCTACAGGGGGCCCCCTCCACTTT. Translation gives CASRATGGPLHF.

The chain links TRBV19 to TRBJ2-3; 12 positions match TRBD2. Germline values: CDR1 LNHDA, CDR2 SQIVND (reference sequence). The ends lost 5 bases at V and 6 bases at J; junction bases unmatched: 6. The CDR3 is 15 residues long. Written as DNA, the CDR3 is TGTGCCAGTAGTGGGCGACTAGCGGGAGCTGATACGCAGTATTTT. It codes for CASSGRLAGADTQYF.

In regard to this clonotype: This may stem from a read error, because a much larger clone lies one nucleotide away. This chain joins TRBV20-1 and TRBJ1-2; 8 nucleotides agree with TRBD1. Unmatched junction bases numbered 11, after V lost 1 base and J lost 4 bases. Germline loops: CDR1 DFQATT, CDR2 SNEGSKA (reference sequence). This CDR3 contains 16 residues. The CDR3 sequence is CSARGPRTGLLYGYTF. CDR3 sequence (DNA): TGCAGTGCTAGAGGTCCTAGGACAGGGTTGCTCTATGGCTACACCTTC.

This sequence joins TRBV12-3 or TRBV12-4 and TRBJ2-7; D perhaps matches TRBD1 (5 bases). V lost 4 bases and J lost 6, with 10 bases in between. This CDR3 region has 12 residues. The CDR3 region has the DNA TGTGCCAGCAGTTGGACAAAGGGCGAGCAGTACTTC. It specifies CASSWTKGEQYF.

The chain is built from TRBV19 and TRBJ1-1, with a possible D match to TRBD1 (6 bases). V lost 3 bases to trimming and J lost 2 bases, with 16 bases between them. Germline CDR1 LNHDA, CDR2 SQIVND (reference sequence). This CDR3 is 16 amino acids long. The CDR3 loop reads CASSMLGGYHNTEAFF. As DNA, the CDR3 is TGTGCCAGTAGTATGCTAGGGGGTTATCATAACACTGAAGCTTTCTTT.

The chain combines TRBV19 with TRBJ2-4; D gene unclear. Trimming stripped 3 bases from V and 0 bases from J, with 6 bases between. Germline CDR1 is LNHDA and CDR2 is SQIVND (reference sequence). CDR3 length: 14 residues. The CDR3 loop is CASSIVVAKNIQYF. The CDR3 region has the DNA TGTGCCAGTAGTATTGTAGTAGCCAAAAACATTCAGTACTTC.

The count of this clonotype is one. The chain combines TRBV29-1 with TRBJ1-1; tentative D call: TRBD1 (5 bases). This CDR3 region has 12 residues. V was clipped by 6 bases and J by 7 bases, with 15 bases between them. Germline-derived CDR1 and CDR2 are SQVTM and ANQGSEA. The DNA of the CDR3 is TGCAGCGTGACGGAGGGGTACAATGAAGCTTTCTTT. It specifies CSVTEGYNEAFF.

The chain couples TRBV13 to TRBJ1-3, with 7 positions matching TRBD1. Germline-derived CDR1 and CDR2 are PRHDT and FYEKMQ (reference sequence). Trimming at V came to 10 bases and at J to 0 bases, leaving 3 bases not matched to a gene. The CDR3 is 13 amino acids. The CDR3 loop is CATDRDSGNTIYF. The CDR3 bases are TGTGCCACCGACAGGGACTCTGGAAACACCATATATTTT.

This clonotype showed up many times. This rearrangement joins TRBV2 to TRBJ1-2; perhaps TRBD1 as D (6 bases). Trimming took 7 bases from V and 7 from J, leaving 19 bases between them. Per the germline V gene, CDR1 is SNHLY and CDR2 is FYNNEI. The CDR3 covers 14 residues. In DNA form, the CDR3 reads TGTGCCAGCACCCCCTCGGGACAACGGGGTGGCTACACCTTC. This encodes CASTPSGQRGGYTF.

For the CDR3, the DNA is TGTGCCAGCAGCTCCGTCCTGGGTAGCGATCAAGAGACCCAGTACTTC. It is translated as CASSSVLGSDQETQYF. The genes are TRBV7-8 and TRBJ2-5; possibly TRBD2 for D (5 bases). Trimming took 4 bases from V and 2 from J, leaving 17 bases between them. The CDR3 contains 16 residues. Germline V gene sequence: CDR1 SGHVS, CDR2 FQNEAQ.

This clonotype was detected ten times or more. This chain uses TRBV19 with TRBJ2-7; TRBD1 might be the D (6 bases). V was cut by 6 bases and J by 0 bases, with 15 bases left in between. The CDR3 is 15 residues long. The germline CDR1 and CDR2 sequences are LNHDA and SQIVND (reference sequence). CDR3 amino acids: CASSTTLDSSYEQYF. The CDR3 region has the DNA TGTGCCAGTAGCACCACCCTGGACAGCTCCTACGAGCAGTACTTC.

Notes on this clonotype: One end of the junction varies from germline; a read error may be responsible. V and J are TRBV20-1 and TRBJ2-3; D is perhaps TRBD1 (6 bases). The CDR3 spans 15 residues. CDR1 and CDR2 from the germline V gene are DFQATT and SNEGSKA (reference sequence). The DNA of the CDR3 is TGCAGTGCTGGAGATCCCAGGGGATCTGAAGATACGCAGTATTTT. Protein sequence: CSAGDPRGSEDTQYF.

The sample holds a few counts of this clonotype. V usage is TRBV10-3 and J usage is TRBJ1-5, with TRBD1 identical over 9 bases. The CDR3 has 14 amino acids. V lost 10 bases and J lost 4; bases outside the gene matches: 8. CDR1 ENHRY and CDR2 SYGVKD come from the germline V gene. The CDR3 region has the DNA TGTGCCAGCAGGGGGACAGGGAAAAATCAGCCCCAGCATTTT. Translating gives CASRGTGKNQPQHF.

The gene calls are TRBV30 and TRBJ2-2; D not certain. The V and J ends lost 0 bases and 5 bases respectively, with 1 base between them. Per germline, CDR1 GTSNPN and CDR2 SVGIG (reference sequence). The CDR3 extends over 11 amino acids. This chain's CDR3 is CAWSVTGELFF. DNA for the CDR3: TGTGCCTGGAGTGTAACCGGGGAGCTGTTTTTT.

As concerns this clonotype: This likely comes from a read error, as the CDR3 has no conserved phenylalanine or tryptophan at its end. The chain uses TRBV9 and TRBJ1-1; D remains ambiguous. The germline CDR1 and CDR2 sequences are SGDLS and YYNGEE. This CDR3 has 13 residues. Trimming took off 0 bases at V and 11 bases at J, with 14 bases between the two ends. DNA of the CDR3: TGTGCCAGCAGCGTAGATTCTCAGGTAGGGGCTTTCCTT. Its protein is CASSVDSQVGAFL.

This clonotype showed up many times. The chain is built from TRBV2 and TRBJ2-7; possibly TRBD1 for D (6 bases). Trimming removed 3 bases from V and 3 bases from J, with 12 bases in between. The CDR3 is 14 amino acids. In germline, CDR1 is SNHLY, CDR2 FYNNEI. CDR3 region: CASSETDSFYEQYF. The CDR3 bases are TGTGCCAGCAGTGAGACGGACAGTTTCTACGAGCAGTACTTC.